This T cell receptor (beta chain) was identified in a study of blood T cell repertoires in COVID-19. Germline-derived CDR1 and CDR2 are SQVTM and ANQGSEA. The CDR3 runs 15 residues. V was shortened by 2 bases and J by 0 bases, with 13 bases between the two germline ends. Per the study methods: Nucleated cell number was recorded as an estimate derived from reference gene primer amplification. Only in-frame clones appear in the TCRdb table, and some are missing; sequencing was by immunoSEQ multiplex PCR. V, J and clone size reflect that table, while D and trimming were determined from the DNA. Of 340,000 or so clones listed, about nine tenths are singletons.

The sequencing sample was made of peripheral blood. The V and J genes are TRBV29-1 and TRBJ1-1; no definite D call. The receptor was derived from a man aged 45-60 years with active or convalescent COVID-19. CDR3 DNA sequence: TGCAGCGTTGAACGCGGAGGGTTCATGAACACTGAAGCTTTCTTT. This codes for CSVERGGFMNTEAFF.